This T cell receptor beta chain comes out of a study of T cells in Graves' hyperthyroidism and ophthalmopathy. Findings and caveats of the study: From stable hyperthyroidism, ophthalmopathy was separated by a 13 V-J model.

Many counts were recorded for this clonotype. Its antigen is not identified. Clinical Activity Scores of at least 3, NOSPECS grades of at least 4 and durations under 3 months characterized ophthalmopathy patients. Together with thyroid ultrasound, orbital computed tomography, serum thyroxine and TRAb, clinical symptoms were used for diagnoses. This CDR3 contains 14 residues. V shed 6 bases and J 6 bases; nucleotides not matched to a gene: 9. Amplified TCR beta CDR3 regions derived from RNA transcripts. The HTBI primer set drove a first-round RT-PCR of the TCR CDR3. MiXCR, applied by TCRdb to the multiplex PCR reads, yields one record per CDR3 protein. Altogether 350,000 to 450,000 distinct CDR3 sequences are present, over 12% being singletons, with the ten largest covering around 27%.

The clonotype comes from a man aged 45-65 years with Graves' ophthalmopathy. The chain joins TRBV12-3 or TRBV12-4 to TRBJ2-7; 9 nucleotides line up with TRBD1. The sample consisted of blood. The CDR3 bases are TGTGCCAGCAGACGACAGGGGGTTTTCGGCGAGCAGTACTTC. As protein: CASRRQGVFGEQYF.